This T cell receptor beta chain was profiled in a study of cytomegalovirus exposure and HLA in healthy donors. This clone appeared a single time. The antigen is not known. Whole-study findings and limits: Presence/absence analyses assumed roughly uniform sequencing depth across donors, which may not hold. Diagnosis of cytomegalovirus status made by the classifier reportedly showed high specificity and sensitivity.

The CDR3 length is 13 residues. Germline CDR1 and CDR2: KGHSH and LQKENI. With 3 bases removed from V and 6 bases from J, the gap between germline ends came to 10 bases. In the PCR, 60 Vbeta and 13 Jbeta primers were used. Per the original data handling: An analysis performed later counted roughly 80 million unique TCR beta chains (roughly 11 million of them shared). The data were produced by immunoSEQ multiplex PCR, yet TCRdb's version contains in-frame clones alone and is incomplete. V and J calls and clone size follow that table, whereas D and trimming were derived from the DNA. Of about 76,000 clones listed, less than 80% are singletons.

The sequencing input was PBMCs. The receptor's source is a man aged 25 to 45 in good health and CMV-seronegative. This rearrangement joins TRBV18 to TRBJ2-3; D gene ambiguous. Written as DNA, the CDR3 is TGTGCCAGCTCACCCCGAAACCGGGATACGCAGTATTTT. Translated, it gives CASSPRNRDTQYF.